This T cell receptor beta chain emerged from a study of blood T cell repertoires in COVID-19. Study background: The origin of the acute and convalescent COVID-19 samples was the United States, Italy and Spain. The cDNA or gDNA used as material had been derived from T cells, B-cell-depleted T cells, or PBMCs.

In the study's own analysis: Using reference gene primer amplification, nucleated cell counts were estimated. TCRdb keeps only in-frame clones here, not all; method: immunoSEQ multiplex PCR. V, J and clone size are taken as reported in that table, and D and trimming were inferred from the DNA itself. Of approximately 480,000 clones in the sample, roughly 87% are singletons; the top ten hold roughly 0.92%. The CDR3 covers 13 residues. In germline, CDR1 is SGHTA, CDR2 FQGTGA. V lost 5 bases, J lost 8 bases, and 3 bases stayed unmatched. The V and J genes are TRBV7-3 and TRBJ2-1; 10 bases map to TRBD1. This receptor was identified in a man aged 18 to 30 with COVID-19, enrolled during active disease. The sample taken for sequencing was peripheral blood. CDR3 sequence reads: CASSKTGGYEQFF. For the CDR3, the DNA is TGTGCCAGCAGCAAGACAGGGGGCTATGAGCAGTTCTTC.